The 27 T cell receptor beta chains in this list originate from one sample, sequenced in a study of blood T cell repertoires in COVID-19. Here immunoSEQ multiplex PCR was the method, and the copy in TCRdb shows in-frame clones only, minus some. Here the sample spans around 340,000 clones, about 88% being singletons. Sample: PBMCs or T cells enriched from blood (not recorded which). The receptors here all came from a woman in her 30s who had been exposed to COVID-19.

The V and J genes are TRBV27 and TRBJ2-1; 10 positions agree with TRBD2. V lost 5 bases and J lost 0; bases outside the gene matches: 4. The germline V gene has CDR1 MNHEY and CDR2 SMNVEV (reference sequence). CDR3 length: 16 amino acids. This CDR3 is CASSGSGGSSYNEQFF. The CDR3 DNA is TGTGCCAGCAGTGGTAGCGGGGGGAGCTCCTACAATGAGCAGTTCTTC.

The chain links TRBV2 to TRBJ1-5, with a tentative D call TRBD1 (5 bases). CDR3 size: 14 residues. The V and J ends lost 9 bases and 3 bases respectively, with 15 bases between them. The germline CDR1 and CDR2 sequences are SNHLY and FYNNEI. The DNA for the CDR3 is TGTGCCAGTGGGCTCGACAGTTCCAATCAGCCCCAGCATTTT. This translates into CASGLDSSNQPQHF.

CDR3 DNA sequence: TGTGCCAGCCGCACTAAACCCACGGGGGGGCAGCCCCAGCATTTT. Its translation is CASRTKPTGGQPQHF. This rearrangement joins TRBV27 to TRBJ1-5, with D maybe TRBD1 (5 bases). The V and J ends lost 8 bases and 7 bases respectively, with 21 bases between them. Germline assignment: CDR1 MNHEY and CDR2 SMNVEV (reference sequence). CDR3 length equals 15 residues.

The chain recombines TRBV11-2 with TRBJ2-3; tentative D call: TRBD2 (5 bases). CDR3 length: 16 residues. Germline V gene data show CDR1 as SGHAT and CDR2 as FQNNGV. V lost 4 bases to trimming and J lost 3 bases, with 17 bases between them. The CDR3: CASSSGSWGATDTQYF. In nucleotides, the CDR3 is TGTGCCAGCAGCTCTGGGTCGTGGGGAGCTACAGATACGCAGTATTTT.

The chain carries TRBV12-5 and TRBJ2-1, with 8 bases identical to TRBD2. The CDR3 is 14 residues long. J lost 8 bases, V lost 2 bases, and 5 bases had no gene match. Germline assignment: CDR1 LGHNT and CDR2 FRNRAP. CDR3 coding DNA: TGTGCTAGTGGTTTGCAGGAGCGGGAGTATGAGCAGTTCTTC. This encodes CASGLQEREYEQFF. The variable domain in full, with the rest retrieved from reference TRBV12-5 and TRBJ2-1, is DARVTQTPRHKVTEMGQEVTMRCQPILGHNTVFWYRQTMMQGLELLAYFRNRAPLDDSGMPKDRFSAEMPDATLATLKIQPSEPRDSAVYFCASGLQEREYEQFFGPGTRLTVL.

This rearrangement joins TRBV29-1 to TRBJ2-7; D remains unclear. The CDR3 is 11 amino acids. The V gene lost 6 bases and the J gene lost 2 bases, with 8 bases spanning the gap. Germline V gives CDR1 SQVTM, CDR2 ANQGSEA. The CDR3 coding sequence is TGCAGCGTCTATGAGACCTACGAGCAGTACTTC. Its translation is CSVYETYEQYF.

The V call is TRBV29-1, the J call TRBJ2-3; the D is unclear. V was clipped by 5 bases and J by 11 bases, with 17 bases between them. Per the germline V gene, CDR1 is SQVTM and CDR2 is ANQGSEA. The CDR3 loop spans 12 amino acids. CDR3 residues: CSVKLLAVEQYF. DNA of the CDR3: TGCAGCGTTAAGCTCCTGGCGGTAGAGCAGTATTTT.

J is TRBJ2-7 and V is TRBV28; possibly TRBD2 for D (6 bases). With 5 bases removed from V and 4 bases from J, the gap between germline ends came to 15 bases. Germline V gives CDR1 MDHEN, CDR2 SYDVKM. The CDR3 runs 14 residues. The CDR3 DNA reads as TGTGCCAGCAGTGTGGCAGGGAGGACGTACGAGCAGTACTTC. Translating gives CASSVAGRTYEQYF.

The CDR3 DNA is TGCGCCAGCAGCTTGGGGACAGGGGGCAGGTATTTT. The encoded protein is CASSLGTGGRYF. The chain combines TRBV5-1 with TRBJ2-3, with 11 bases that match TRBD1. This CDR3 comprises 12 residues. Germline-derived CDR1 and CDR2 are SGHRS and YFSETQ. V shed 0 bases, J shed 14 bases, and the junction held 2 bases outside the gene matches.

This sequence joins TRBV10-3 and TRBJ1-5; D not certain. Trimming pared 3 bases from V and 5 bases from J, leaving 8 bases between. Germline CDR1 ENHRY, CDR2 SYGVKD. The CDR3 is 13 residues long. The CDR3 spells CAISDRGHQPQHF. Here the CDR3 DNA reads TGTGCCATCAGTGATCGAGGTCATCAGCCCCAGCATTTT.

The CDR3, as DNA: TGTGCCAGCAGTTTGGGCAGGGGTGCTCTACCGATCCGCTACACCTTC. It yields the protein CASSLGRGALPIRYTF. The rearrangement links TRBV27 to TRBJ1-2; a possible D gene is TRBD1 (6 bases). The CDR3 is made up of 16 amino acids. The V end was cut by 3 bases, the J end by 9 bases, with 23 bases between. CDR1 MNHEY and CDR2 SMNVEV come from the germline V gene (reference sequence).

The chain joins TRBV27 to TRBJ2-2, with 9 bases that match TRBD2. This CDR3 comprises 18 residues. Germline values: CDR1 MNHEY, CDR2 SMNVEV (reference sequence). Trimming took 2 bases from V and 0 from J; bases not matched to a gene: 7. The CDR3 nucleotides are TGTGCCAGCAGTTTAGGGACTAGCTTTTTCACGAACACCGGGGAGCTGTTTTTT. Translating it yields CASSLGTSFFTNTGELFF.

This clone was detected only once. The J gene is TRBJ2-3, the V gene TRBV28, with 8 nucleotides matching TRBD1. The CDR3 contains 16 residues. From germline, CDR1 is MDHEN and CDR2 SYDVKM. The V and J ends lost 5 bases and 2 bases, in that order; junction bases with no gene match: 9. The CDR3 bases are TGTGCCAGCAGTGCCTGGACAGGGTCCGTCACAGATACGCAGTATTTT. Translating gives CASSAWTGSVTDTQYF.

The rearrangement joins TRBV10-1 to TRBJ2-3, with 8 nucleotides matching TRBD2. Germline V lookup: CDR1 WNHNN, CDR2 SYGVQD (reference sequence). V trimming: 0 bases; J trimming: 7 bases; junction bases outside the gene matches: 9. This CDR3 has 16 amino acids. The CDR3 DNA reads TGCGCCAGCAGTGAGTCGATAGCGGGACCTTTCAATACGCAGTATTTT. Protein sequence: CASSESIAGPFNTQYF.

This chain connects TRBV15 to TRBJ1-3, with D possibly matching TRBD1 (5 bases). CDR1 and CDR2 (germline): LNHNV, YYDKDF (reference sequence). This CDR3 is built from 15 residues. V lost 2 bases and J 0 bases, leaving 8 bases between the germline ends. CDR3 residues: CATSRPGFSGNTIYF. In nucleotides, the CDR3 is TGTGCCACCAGCAGACCAGGGTTCTCTGGAAACACCATATATTTT.

Worth noting for this clone: Other DNA sequences within the sample encode an identical CDR3. The chain has TRBV30 and TRBJ2-7; a possible D gene is TRBD2 (5 bases). The V end was cut by 0 bases, the J end by 4 bases, with 7 bases between. Germline-derived CDR1 and CDR2 are GTSNPN and SVGIG (reference sequence). The CDR3 is made up of 12 amino acids. The CDR3 here is CAWSVRGYEQYF. CDR3 DNA sequence: TGTGCCTGGAGTGTACGAGGGTACGAGCAGTACTTC.

The V call is TRBV2, the J call TRBJ1-2; maybe TRBD1 (6 bases). The V gene lost 8 bases and the J gene lost 8 bases, with 18 bases spanning the gap. Germline values: CDR1 SNHLY, CDR2 FYNNEI. The CDR3 consists of 13 residues. DNA of the CDR3: TGTGCCAGCGAAACGCCAGGGGCGCGGGGCTACACCTTC. Protein product: CASETPGARGYTF.

The chain joins TRBV29-1 to TRBJ2-1, with 12 bases lining up with TRBD2. V lost 2 bases to trimming and J lost 10 bases; unmatched junction nucleotides: 15. Per germline, CDR1 SQVTM and CDR2 ANQGSEA. CDR3 length: 17 residues. CDR3 residues: CSVERTLTSGRIDEQFF. CDR3 in DNA: TGCAGCGTTGAAAGGACATTGACTAGCGGGAGAATTGACGAGCAGTTCTTC.

The J gene is TRBJ1-2, the V gene TRBV6-5, with D possibly TRBD1 on 6 matching bases. The V and J ends lost 0 bases and 3 bases respectively, with 14 bases between them. Looked up from germline, CDR1 is MNHEY and CDR2 is SVGAGI. There are 16 residues in the CDR3. The CDR3 loop is CASSYSKLTGYYGYTF. CDR3 DNA sequence: TGTGCCAGCAGTTACTCGAAGCTGACAGGCTACTATGGCTACACCTTC.

This chain uses TRBV30 with TRBJ2-3; possible D gene TRBD2, 5 bases. The V gene lost 3 bases and the J gene lost 3 bases, with 16 bases spanning the gap. This CDR3 is 15 amino acids long. Germline lookup yields CDR1 GTSNPN and CDR2 SVGIG (reference sequence). The CDR3 bases are TGTGCCTGGAGCCAGACTAACCCCAGGACAGATACGCAGTATTTT. It codes for CAWSQTNPRTDTQYF.

The chain is built from TRBV7-6 and TRBJ2-7; 8 nucleotides agree with TRBD1. The J segment lost 4 bases and the V segment lost 4 bases, leaving 6 bases of the junction unmatched. The CDR3 has 14 amino acids. The germline gives CDR1 SGHVS, CDR2 FNYEAQ. The CDR3 DNA sequence: TGTGCCAGCAGCTCAACCCGGGACAGGTACGAGCAGTACTTC. This sequence encodes CASSSTRDRYEQYF.

The CDR3 spells CATSIIGHGQGLLSWTEAFF. The CDR3 nucleotides read TGTGCCACCAGCATAATCGGTCACGGGCAGGGGCTACTCTCGTGGACTGAAGCTTTCTTT. The chain couples TRBV15 to TRBJ1-1; the D gene is possibly TRBD1 (6 bases). V was clipped by 4 bases and J by 5 bases, with 32 bases between them. Germline CDR1 and CDR2: LNHNV and YYDKDF (reference sequence). The CDR3 runs 20 residues.

The V and J genes are TRBV29-1 and TRBJ2-2, with TRBD2 as a possible D gene (5 bases). Germline values: CDR1 SQVTM, CDR2 ANQGSEA. The CDR3 extends over 14 amino acids. With 1 base removed from V and 6 bases from J, the gap between germline ends came to 12 bases. The CDR3 loop reads CSVEVGGPAGELFF. CDR3 coding DNA: TGCAGCGTTGAAGTAGGAGGACCCGCCGGGGAGCTGTTTTTT.

V usage is TRBV11-3 and J usage is TRBJ2-2; D is perhaps TRBD2 (6 bases). Germline CDR1 SGHNT, CDR2 YENEEA. V was cut by 3 bases and J by 4 bases, with 6 bases left in between. The CDR3 has 13 amino acids. In DNA form, the CDR3 reads TGTGCCAGCAGCTTGGAGGGCACCGGGGAGCTGTTTTTT. Protein: CASSLEGTGELFF.

The V and J genes are TRBV10-2 and TRBJ2-1, with 7 bases lining up with TRBD2. The CDR3 extends over 14 amino acids. Germline V gene data show CDR1 as WSHSY and CDR2 as SAAADI. V was pared by 10 bases and J by 2 bases, with 8 bases of the junction left unmatched. The CDR3 DNA reads as TGCGCCACCGGCGGCGGGAGTACCTACAATGAGCAGTTCTTC. Its protein product is CATGGGSTYNEQFF.

This clone was picked up a small number of times. This sequence joins TRBV28 and TRBJ1-2; a possible D gene is TRBD1 (6 bases). The CDR3 is 14 amino acids. Looked up from germline, CDR1 is MDHEN and CDR2 is SYDVKM. The V end lost 8 bases, the J end lost 2 bases, and 15 bases lay between the germline ends. As DNA, the CDR3 is TGTGCCAGCCTACAAGGGACAAAAAACTATGGCTACACCTTC. Translation: CASLQGTKNYGYTF.

This chain joins TRBV3-1 (or the pseudogene TRBV3-2) and TRBJ2-2; 8 nucleotides agree with TRBD2. The V and J ends lost 3 bases and 0 bases, in that order; junction bases with no gene match: 9. The CDR3 length is 18 residues. From germline, CDR1 is LGHDT and CDR2 YNNKEL (reference sequence). DNA for the CDR3: TGTGCCAGCAGCCAGGGCGTTTGGGGACTAGCGAACACCGGGGAGCTGTTTTTT. Amino acids: CASSQGVWGLANTGELFF.